This entry lists 21 T cell receptor beta chains sequenced from one sample in a study of cytomegalovirus exposure and HLA in healthy donors. Repertoires were generated with immunoSEQ multiplex PCR, while TCRdb's copy carries only in-frame clones and drops some. The sample lists about 130,000 clones, roughly 87% occurring once. Sequences were obtained from PBMCs. The receptors were gathered from a woman under 30 in good health and CMV-seronegative.

V is TRBV27 and J is TRBJ2-7, with a weak D call TRBD1 (5 bases). The CDR3 spans 14 residues. The V gene lost 4 bases and the J gene lost 3 bases, with 13 bases spanning the gap. Germline V gene data show CDR1 as MNHEY and CDR2 as SMNVEV (reference sequence). CDR3 loop: CASSSLGQYYEQYF. The CDR3 DNA reads as TGTGCCAGCAGTTCACTGGGGCAGTACTACGAGCAGTACTTC.

The CDR3 here is CSVASDTDTQYF. The CDR3, as DNA: TGCAGCGTTGCATCAGATACAGATACGCAGTATTTT. The rearrangement uses TRBV29-1 and TRBJ2-3; no definite D call. The CDR3 contains 12 residues. V was pared by 4 bases and J by 3 bases, with 8 bases between. Germline V gene sequence: CDR1 SQVTM, CDR2 ANQGSEA.

This sequence joins TRBV5-1 and TRBJ1-5; no firm D call. The V and J ends lost 5 bases and 0 bases respectively, with 27 bases between them. The CDR3 runs to 20 residues. Germline V gene sequence: CDR1 SGHRS, CDR2 YFSETQ. CDR3 nucleotide sequence: TGCGCCAGCAGATTGAGGTTCGTCAACCGGAGAGCCTATAGCAATCAGCCCCAGCATTTT. Translating it yields CASRLRFVNRRAYSNQPQHF.

This clone came up once. The chain has TRBV25-1 and TRBJ2-1; 11 bases map to TRBD1. This CDR3 contains 17 residues. Per germline, CDR1 MGHDK and CDR2 SYGVNS. Trimming took 0 bases from V and 5 from J; bases not matched to a gene: 6. The CDR3 region has the DNA TGTGCCAGCAGTGAATATACGGCGGGACAGGGGGACAATGAGCAGTTCTTC. This sequence encodes CASSEYTAGQGDNEQFF.

The chain joins TRBV19 to TRBJ1-5; D not certain. The CDR3 has 14 amino acids. Germline values: CDR1 LNHDA, CDR2 SQIVND (reference sequence). Trimming took off 0 bases at V and 5 bases at J, with 8 bases between the two ends. The CDR3 region has the DNA TGTGCCAGTAGTATAGATCCCGACTATCAGCCCCAGCATTTT. Amino acids: CASSIDPDYQPQHF. Full variable domain (remainder filled in from reference TRBV19 and TRBJ1-5): DGGITQSPKYLFRKEGQNVTLSCEQNLNHDAMYWYRQDPGQGLRLIYYSQIVNDFQKGDIAEGYSVSREKKESFPLTVTSAQKNPTAFYLCASSIDPDYQPQHFGDGTRLSIL.

This clone appeared a single time. V usage is TRBV21-1 and J usage is TRBJ2-2; the table's D gene call, TRBD2, was not cross checked with the DNA. TRBV21-1 represents a pseudogene. There are 14 residues in the CDR3. CDR3 sequence: CASSKNRGSGELFF. The CDR3 DNA sequence: TGTGCCAGCAGCAAGAATCGCGGGTCCGGGGAGCTGTTTTTT.

This clone was counted only a few times. The chain couples TRBV5-1 to TRBJ2-2, with 8 bases identical to TRBD1. The CDR3 has 15 residues. Germline loops: CDR1 SGHRS, CDR2 YFSETQ. Trimming removed 1 base from V and 5 bases from J; junction bases left unmatched: 4. CDR3 bases: TGCGCCAGCAGCTTGCGACAGGGGATAACCGGGGAGCTGTTTTTT. Translated: CASSLRQGITGELFF.

The genes are TRBV28 and TRBJ1-4; maybe TRBD1 (6 bases). V was clipped by 6 bases and J by 5 bases, with 13 bases between them. Germline V CDR1 and CDR2: MDHEN, SYDVKM. CDR3 length: 14 residues. The CDR3, as DNA: TGTGCCAGCAGCGATGGACAGTTCAATGAAAAACTGTTTTTT. It encodes CASSDGQFNEKLFF. Looking up the rest from reference TRBV28 and TRBJ1-4 gives the full variable domain: DVKVTQSSRYLVKRTGEKVFLECVQDMDHENMFWYRQDPGLGLRLIYFSYDVKMKEKGDIPEGYSVSREKKERFSLILESASTNQTSMYLCASSDGQFNEKLFFGSGTQLSVL.

V gene TRBV19 combines with J gene TRBJ2-1; 11 nucleotides align to TRBD1. Germline V gene data show CDR1 as LNHDA and CDR2 as SQIVND (reference sequence). V trimming: 5 bases; J trimming: 8 bases; junction bases outside the gene matches: 11. The CDR3 is made up of 16 amino acids. The CDR3 is CASSQTPGQGVDEQFF. The CDR3 DNA is TGTGCCAGTAGTCAAACCCCGGGACAGGGGGTCGATGAGCAGTTCTTC.

The rearrangement links TRBV7-2 to TRBJ2-1, with D perhaps matching TRBD2 (6 bases). V lost 5 bases and J 1 base, leaving 21 bases between the germline ends. This CDR3 spans 18 amino acids. The germline gives CDR1 SGHTA, CDR2 FQGNSA. The CDR3 DNA reads TGTGCCAGCAGCATAACCCTATCTCGGGAGCTGTCCTACAATGAGCAGTTCTTC. Protein sequence: CASSITLSRELSYNEQFF.

In DNA, the CDR3 is TGTGCCATCAGTGGGTCCCGGGACAGGGGTTTCGGCTACACCTTC. Its protein is CAISGSRDRGFGYTF. This chain joins TRBV10-3 and TRBJ1-2, with 10 bases matching TRBD1. This CDR3 is built from 15 residues. V was pared by 4 bases and J by 8 bases, with 10 bases of the junction left unmatched. The germline V gene has CDR1 ENHRY and CDR2 SYGVKD.

This clone was found once. The CDR3 DNA is TGTGCCTGGGGTAGCTCCTATAATTCACCCCTCCACTTT. As protein: CAWGSSYNSPLHF. This rearrangement joins TRBV30 to TRBJ1-6, with D uncertain. This CDR3 comprises 13 residues. Looked up from germline, CDR1 is GTSNPN and CDR2 is SVGIG (reference sequence). V was pared by 5 bases and J by 0 bases, with 5 bases between. Variable domain in full (rest from reference TRBV30 and TRBJ1-6): SQTIHQWPATLVQPVGSPLSLECTVEGTSNPNLYWYRQAAGRGLQLLFYSVGIGQISSEVPQNLSASRPQDRQFILSSKKLLLSDSGFYLCAWGSSYNSPLHFGNGTRLTVT.

As DNA, the CDR3 is TGCGCCAGCAGCTTCGAAAGGGGCTTGGAGACCCAGTACTTC. As protein: CASSFERGLETQYF. The genes are TRBV5-1 and TRBJ2-5; TRBD1 might be the D (5 bases). The V gene's germline CDR1 is SGHRS and CDR2 YFSETQ. The CDR3 length is 14 residues. V shed 2 bases and J shed 5 bases, with 13 bases lying between them.

The J gene is TRBJ2-2, the V gene TRBV28, with 10 bases lining up with TRBD2. The CDR3 sequence is 16 residues long. Germline CDR1 MDHEN, CDR2 SYDVKM. The J segment lost 4 bases and the V segment lost 2 bases, leaving 4 bases of the junction unmatched. This CDR3 is CASSLDLAGATGELFF. The DNA of the CDR3 is TGTGCCAGCAGTTTAGACCTAGCGGGGGCCACCGGGGAGCTGTTTTTT.

The V gene is TRBV7-8, the J gene TRBJ2-5; TRBD2 aligns across 8 bases. Germline V gene lookup returns CDR1 SGHVS and CDR2 FQNEAQ. V was clipped by 2 bases and J by 4 bases; unmatched bases: 9. The CDR3 is 16 residues long. Here the CDR3 reads CASSLRLALGVETQYF. CDR3 DNA: TGTGCCAGCAGCTTAAGACTAGCGCTCGGGGTAGAGACCCAGTACTTC.

V is TRBV10-2 and J is TRBJ1-5; D not resolved. The CDR3 totals 13 residues. V lost 2 bases to trimming and J lost 3 bases, with 5 bases between them. Germline-derived CDR1 and CDR2 are WSHSY and SAAADI. The CDR3 protein is CASSETTNQPQHF. The CDR3 nucleotides read TGCGCCAGCAGTGAGACAACCAATCAGCCCCAGCATTTT.

This chain connects TRBV28 to TRBJ1-4; D ambiguous. Germline V gives CDR1 MDHEN, CDR2 SYDVKM. Trimming removed 3 bases at V and 10 bases at J, with 15 bases between. The CDR3 runs 14 residues. This CDR3 reads CASSLAGLGGKLFF. CDR3 DNA sequence: TGTGCCAGCAGTTTGGCGGGGTTGGGCGGAAAACTGTTTTTT.

V is TRBV27 and J is TRBJ2-1; tentative D call: TRBD1 (5 bases). Germline CDR1 MNHEY, CDR2 SMNVEV (reference sequence). The CDR3 is 15 residues long. Trimming removed 6 bases at V and 5 bases at J, with 17 bases between. CDR3 loop: CASSLYLTTDNEQFF. Written as DNA, the CDR3 is TGTGCCAGCAGCCTCTACCTTACGACAGACAATGAGCAGTTCTTC.

The chain couples TRBV11-2 to TRBJ1-3; 7 bases match TRBD1. The germline CDR1 and CDR2 sequences are SGHAT and FQNNGV. This CDR3 comprises 14 residues. Trimming at V came to 5 bases and at J to 8 bases, leaving 9 bases not matched to a gene. The CDR3 spells CASSLLGTADTIYF. The CDR3 DNA is TGTGCCAGCAGCCTACTAGGGACAGCCGACACCATATATTTT.

The sample holds one count of this clone. The chain couples TRBV5-6 to TRBJ1-1; a weak D match, TRBD1 (5 bases). The V end was cut by 2 bases, the J end by 5 bases, with 19 bases between. The CDR3 totals 16 residues. Germline CDR1 SGHDT, CDR2 YYEEEE. CDR3 region: CASSFAGRGEGTEAFF. Here the CDR3 DNA reads TGTGCCAGCAGCTTTGCGGGAAGGGGTGAGGGAACTGAAGCTTTCTTT.

The rearrangement joins TRBV18 to TRBJ2-7, with D perhaps matching TRBD1 (6 bases). The germline V gene has CDR1 KGHSH and CDR2 LQKENI. This CDR3 spans 16 amino acids. V lost 0 bases to trimming and J lost 0 bases, with 12 bases between them. The DNA of the CDR3 is TGTGCCAGCTCACCACCGGGCAGGGGCCACTCCTACGAGCAGTACGTC. It yields the protein CASSPPGRGHSYEQYV.